Below are 26 T cell receptor beta chains sequenced from a single sample in a study of siplizumab effects on memory and regulatory T cells. Generated by immunoSEQ multiplex PCR, the TCRdb table keeps only in-frame clones and is missing some. The repertoire holds approximately 100,000 clones, with approximately 94% as singletons. Sequenced sample: Tregs sorted from blood. The receptors come from a human donor in good health.

This chain uses TRBV2 with TRBJ2-7, with D unclear. The germline V and J ends were trimmed by 4 bases and 3 bases, with 7 bases remaining between them. The length of the CDR3 is 12 residues. Germline CDR1 is SNHLY and CDR2 is FYNNEI. In DNA, the CDR3 is TGTGCCAGCAGTGCCCTTTACTACGAGCAGTACTTC. The encoded protein is CASSALYYEQYF.

The chain carries TRBV30 and TRBJ2-7; TRBD2 is a possible D gene (7 bases). CDR1 is GTSNPN, CDR2 SVGIG, per germline (reference sequence). V lost 0 bases and J lost 9, with 15 bases in between. This CDR3 is built from 13 residues. The CDR3 sequence is CAWSVQGGPRQYF. CDR3 sequence (DNA): TGTGCCTGGAGTGTACAGGGAGGGCCCCGGCAGTACTTC. The full variable domain, with the rest looked up from reference TRBV30 and TRBJ2-7, is SQTIHQWPATLVQPVGSPLSLECTVEGTSNPNLYWYRQAAGRGLQLLFYSVGIGQISSEVPQNLSASRPQDRQFILSSKKLLLSDSGFYLCAWSVQGGPRQYFGPGTRLTVT.

The V and J genes are TRBV27 and TRBJ2-7; the D is unclear. V lost 0 bases to trimming and J lost 0 bases, with 6 bases between them. Germline V lookup: CDR1 MNHEY, CDR2 SMNVEV (reference sequence). The CDR3 totals 14 residues. The CDR3 DNA is TGTGCCAGCAGTTTATCCAGAGTCTCCTACGAGCAGTACTTC. Amino acids: CASSLSRVSYEQYF.

This clone has only one observation. The chain links TRBV30 to TRBJ1-1; 7 bases line up with TRBD1. Per germline, CDR1 GTSNPN and CDR2 SVGIG (reference sequence). Unmatched junction bases numbered 8, after V lost 4 bases and J lost 6 bases. The CDR3 sequence is 13 residues long. CDR3 amino acids: CAWTRRGYSEAFF. The CDR3 coding sequence is TGTGCCTGGACGCGCAGGGGGTACTCTGAAGCTTTCTTT.

The genes are TRBV7-9 and TRBJ2-5; 8 positions agree with TRBD2. Germline CDR1 SEHNR, CDR2 FQNEAQ (reference sequence). The CDR3 runs to 15 residues. After removal of 6 bases from V and 4 bases from J, the junction contained 10 bases not matched to a gene. CDR3 amino acids: CASRGREGRAETQYF. CDR3 nucleotide sequence: TGTGCCAGCAGGGGCCGGGAGGGCCGGGCAGAGACCCAGTACTTC. Filled out from reference TRBV7-9 and TRBJ2-5, the complete variable domain reads DTGVSQNPRHKITKRGQNVTFRCDPISEHNRLYWYRQTLGQGPEFLTYFQNEAQLEKSRLLSDRFSAERPKGSFSTLEIQRTEQGDSAMYLCASRGREGRAETQYFGPGTRLLVL.

The chain carries TRBV19 and TRBJ2-1; D is undetermined. Per germline, CDR1 LNHDA and CDR2 SQIVND (reference sequence). The CDR3 is 12 residues long. V lost 5 bases to trimming and J lost 10 bases, with 12 bases between them. CDR3 loop: CASSHLLEEQFF. The CDR3 bases are TGTGCCAGTAGTCACCTCTTGGAAGAGCAGTTCTTC.

The CDR3 sequence: CASSLGGLIYEQYF. DNA of the CDR3: TGTGCCAGCAGCTTAGGGGGTCTTATCTACGAGCAGTACTTC. The rearrangement links TRBV7-6 to TRBJ2-7; no reliable D call. CDR3 length: 14 residues. Germline CDR1 reads SGHVS; CDR2 reads FNYEAQ. The germline V and J ends were trimmed by 1 base and 3 bases, with 10 bases remaining between them.

The rearrangement links TRBV7-3 to TRBJ2-1; weak D call: TRBD2 (5 bases). This CDR3 comprises 16 residues. Trimming removed 4 bases from V and 2 bases from J, with 15 bases in between. Germline lookup yields CDR1 SGHTA and CDR2 FQGTGA. The DNA of the CDR3 is TGTGCCAGCAGCTCGCGCGCCAGCGGAACCTACAATGAGCAGTTCTTC. Amino acids: CASSSRASGTYNEQFF. Supplemented by reference TRBV7-3 and TRBJ2-1, the full variable domain reads GAGVSQTPSNKVTEKGKYVELRCDPISGHTALYWYRQSLGQGPEFLIYFQGTGAADDSGLPNDRFFAVRPEGSVSTLKIQRTERGDSAVYLCASSSRASGTYNEQFFGPGTRLTVL.

The rearrangement uses TRBV10-1 and TRBJ2-3, with D tentatively TRBD1 (6 bases). This CDR3 has 12 amino acids. Per germline, CDR1 WNHNN and CDR2 SYGVQD (reference sequence). Deletions cut 5 bases from V and 9 bases from J, with 12 bases between. In DNA, the CDR3 is TGCGCCAGCAGTTCTGACAGGAGCACGCAGTATTTT. Translating gives CASSSDRSTQYF.

This clone was recorded only once. The chain links TRBV7-9 to TRBJ2-6; 8 bases are shared with TRBD1. V shed 5 bases, J shed 1 base, and the junction held 4 bases outside the gene matches. This CDR3 contains 16 residues. CDR1 is SEHNR, CDR2 FQNEAQ, per germline (reference sequence). The CDR3: CASSRTGRSGANVLTF. As DNA, the CDR3 is TGTGCCAGCAGCAGGACAGGGAGGTCTGGGGCCAACGTCCTGACTTTC.

The chain is built from TRBV28 and TRBJ2-5; D unresolved. Between the trimmed V and J ends, which lost 8 bases and 5 bases, there was a span of 15 bases. CDR1 is MDHEN, CDR2 SYDVKM, per germline. This CDR3 spans 13 amino acids. DNA of the CDR3: TGTGCCAGCGCCCATCGCGGTCGGGAGACCCAGTACTTC. Encoded protein: CASAHRGRETQYF.

The V and J genes are TRBV6-5 and TRBJ1-2; the D gene is possibly TRBD1 (5 bases). The CDR3 runs to 14 residues. CDR1 is MNHEY, CDR2 SVGAGI, per germline. V was clipped by 6 bases and J by 4 bases, with 15 bases between them. The CDR3 sequence: CASRKTAGGYGYTF. Written as DNA, the CDR3 is TGTGCCAGCAGGAAGACAGCTGGGGGCTATGGCTACACCTTC.

The DNA of the CDR3 is TGTGCCAGCAGCTTGCATGGGAGGGGGAACACTGAAGCTTTCTTT. As protein: CASSLHGRGNTEAFF. The chain is built from TRBV5-4 and TRBJ1-1, with D tentatively TRBD1 (5 bases). V lost 1 base and J 1 base, leaving 11 bases between the germline ends. The CDR3 runs to 15 residues. The germline V gene encodes CDR1 SGHNT and CDR2 YYREEE (reference sequence).

The gene calls are TRBV28 and TRBJ2-5, with 9 bases aligning to TRBD2. CDR3 length: 14 amino acids. The J segment lost 1 base and the V segment lost 5 bases, leaving 2 bases of the junction unmatched. CDR1 and CDR2 from the germline V gene are MDHEN and SYDVKM. CDR3 sequence (DNA): TGTGCCAGCAGTACACTAGCGGGCCAAGAGACCCAGTACTTC. It encodes CASSTLAGQETQYF. The variable domain in full, with the rest retrieved from reference TRBV28 and TRBJ2-5, is DVKVTQSSRYLVKRTGEKVFLECVQDMDHENMFWYRQDPGLGLRLIYFSYDVKMKEKGDIPEGYSVSREKKERFSLILESASTNQTSMYLCASSTLAGQETQYFGPGTRLLVL.

The rearrangement joins TRBV7-8 to TRBJ2-5; the D is unclear. Germline V gene data show CDR1 as SGHVS and CDR2 as FQNEAQ. The CDR3 length is 11 residues. Trimming shortened V by 4 bases and J by 7 bases, and 7 bases separated the two germline ends. In nucleotides, the CDR3 is TGTGCCAGCAGCTCTCAGGCGACCCAGTACTTC. Translated: CASSSQATQYF.

CDR3 coding DNA: TGCGCCAGCAGCCCTTGGACGGAAGCGAACTACACCTTC. It codes for CASSPWTEANYTF. The chain joins TRBV5-1 to TRBJ1-2; unclear D gene. Germline V gene data show CDR1 as SGHRS and CDR2 as YFSETQ. The CDR3 covers 13 residues. V lost 4 bases to trimming and J lost 10 bases, with 17 bases between them.

The V call is TRBV18, the J call TRBJ2-3, with D perhaps matching TRBD2 (5 bases). This CDR3 is 13 amino acids long. Germline V gene data show CDR1 as KGHSH and CDR2 as LQKENI. Deletions cut 0 bases from V and 5 bases from J, with 6 bases between. CDR3 sequence: CASSPPEVDTQYF. In DNA, the CDR3 is TGTGCCAGCTCACCACCGGAGGTAGATACGCAGTATTTT. The full variable domain, rest sourced from reference TRBV18 and TRBJ2-3, is NAGVMQNPRHLVRRRGQEARLRCSPMKGHSHVYWYRQLPEEGLKFMVYLQKENIIDESGMPKERFSAEFPKEGPSILRIQQVVRGDSAAYFCASSPPEVDTQYFGPGTRLTVL.

The V and J genes are TRBV28 and TRBJ2-7; D is tentatively TRBD1 or TRBD2 (5 bases each). The CDR3 loop spans 14 amino acids. V shed 2 bases and J shed 3 bases, with 11 bases lying between them. Germline V gene data show CDR1 as MDHEN and CDR2 as SYDVKM. CDR3 nucleotide sequence: TGTGCCAGCAGTTTACTGGGACGGAGCTACGAGCAGTACTTC. This codes for CASSLLGRSYEQYF.

The J gene is TRBJ2-3, the V gene TRBV6-6; D not resolved. Germline V gene lookup returns CDR1 MNHNY and CDR2 SVGAGI (reference sequence). V was trimmed by 4 bases and J by 6 bases, leaving 20 bases between them. This CDR3 region has 16 residues. CDR3 sequence (DNA): TGTGCCAGCAGTTTACTACACTTTTGGGAAATGGATACGCAGTATTTT. It codes for CASSLLHFWEMDTQYF.

DNA for the CDR3: TGTGCCAGCAGCTTTCCTTTGGTGATCTACGAGCAGTACTTC. It is translated as CASSFPLVIYEQYF. This rearrangement joins TRBV7-6 to TRBJ2-7; D call uncertain. Trimming removed 3 bases from V and 3 bases from J, with 12 bases in between. CDR1 is SGHVS and CDR2 is FNYEAQ in the germline V gene. CDR3 length equals 14 residues. Complete variable domain (other parts from reference TRBV7-6 and TRBJ2-7): GAGVSQSPRYKVTKRGQDVALRCDPISGHVSLYWYRQALGQGPEFLTYFNYEAQQDKSGLPNDRFSAERPEGSISTLTIQRTEQRDSAMYRCASSFPLVIYEQYFGPGTRLTVT.

This clone has just a few counts. The V gene is TRBV11-2, the J gene TRBJ2-1; 7 bases map to TRBD1. CDR1 is SGHAT and CDR2 is FQNNGV in the germline V gene. V lost 7 bases to trimming and J lost 6 bases; unmatched junction nucleotides: 15. The length of the CDR3 is 16 residues. The DNA of the CDR3 is TGTGCCAGCACCTCTTACAAGGACAGGATGGGCAATGAGCAGTTCTTC. Its protein is CASTSYKDRMGNEQFF.

The chain couples TRBV6-1 to TRBJ1-5; D gene ambiguous. CDR1 is MNHNS, CDR2 SASEGT, per germline. The CDR3 consists of 15 residues. V was shortened by 6 bases and J by 2 bases, with 14 bases between the two germline ends. The CDR3 spells CASRKESVGNQPQHF. CDR3 nucleotide sequence: TGTGCCAGCAGAAAAGAATCGGTTGGCAATCAGCCCCAGCATTTT.

The chain joins TRBV28 to TRBJ2-1, with D tentatively TRBD1 or TRBD2 (6 bases each). CDR1 and CDR2 from the germline V gene are MDHEN and SYDVKM. V dropped 6 bases and J dropped 6 bases, with 12 bases sitting between them. CDR3 length: 13 residues. CDR3 DNA: TGTGCCAGCAGACAACAGGGAGGCAATGAGCAGTTCTTC. This codes for CASRQQGGNEQFF.

This rearrangement joins TRBV28 to TRBJ2-7; 9 bases are shared with TRBD2. Germline assignment: CDR1 MDHEN and CDR2 SYDVKM. With 8 bases clipped from V and 6 bases from J, the junction kept 8 bases outside the gene matches. CDR3 length equals 13 residues. Here the CDR3 DNA reads TGTGCCAGCCTCGCAGCGGGGGGTCCCGAGCAGTACTTC. It yields the protein CASLAAGGPEQYF.

The V gene is TRBV28, the J gene TRBJ1-5, with D unresolved. Germline V lookup: CDR1 MDHEN, CDR2 SYDVKM. The CDR3 runs to 17 residues. Deletions cut 5 bases from V and 4 bases from J, with 21 bases between. CDR3 in amino acids: CASSRLWGLGGNQPQHF. CDR3 sequence (DNA): TGTGCCAGCAGTCGCCTTTGGGGATTAGGAGGAAATCAGCCCCAGCATTTT.

The chain uses TRBV5-1 and TRBJ2-7; 8 bases are a match to TRBD2. The CDR3 spans 15 residues. The ends lost 1 base at V and 4 bases at J; junction bases unmatched: 7. Germline V gives CDR1 SGHRS, CDR2 YFSETQ. CDR3 protein: CASSLRRAGVYEQYF. DNA of the CDR3: TGCGCCAGCAGCTTGAGGAGAGCGGGAGTGTACGAGCAGTACTTC.